This TCR beta chain was identified during a study of neoadjuvant anti-PD-1 for oral cavity cancer. Study-wide background: Nivolumab at 3 mg/kg was mostly given biweekly, three to four doses, pre-surgery.

Indicated time point: after neoadjuvant nivolumab, at surgical resection. Comments on this clone: Its antigen is unknown.

Study-level findings and limits: Post-nivolumab, blood T cell clonality was significantly elevated in non-responders. TCR analyses covered only a few patients per response group.

Germline CDR1 LNHDA, CDR2 SQIVND (reference sequence). J was trimmed by 7 bases and V by 3 bases; bases with no gene match: 12. This CDR3 region has 16 residues. Repertoires were generated with immunoSEQ multiplex PCR, while TCRdb's copy carries only in-frame clones and drops some. Of around 67,000 clones listed, about 90% are singletons. The clonotype originates from a person aged 40-85 years with oral cavity squamous cell carcinoma. This chain uses TRBV19 with TRBJ2-1, with 7 bases that match TRBD1. The sample here was PBMCs, taken after nivolumab (anti-PD-1) treatment. The CDR3 protein is CASSIFGRGIGNEQFF. CDR3 sequence (DNA): TGTGCCAGTAGTATTTTTGGCAGGGGGATAGGTAATGAGCAGTTCTTC.